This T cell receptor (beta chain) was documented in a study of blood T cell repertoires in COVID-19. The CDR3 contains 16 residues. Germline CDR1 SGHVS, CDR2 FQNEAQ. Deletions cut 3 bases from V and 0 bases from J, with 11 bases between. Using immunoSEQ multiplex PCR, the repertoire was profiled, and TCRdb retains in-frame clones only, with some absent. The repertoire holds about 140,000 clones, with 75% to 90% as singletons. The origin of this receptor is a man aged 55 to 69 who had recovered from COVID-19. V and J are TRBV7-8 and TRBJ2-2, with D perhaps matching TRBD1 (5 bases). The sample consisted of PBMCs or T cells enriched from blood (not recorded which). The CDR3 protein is CASSLRKGTNTGELFF. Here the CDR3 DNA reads TGTGCCAGCAGCTTGAGGAAGGGGACGAACACCGGGGAGCTGTTTTTT.